This section outlines one T cell receptor (beta chain) sequence together with its context. No antigen is known for it. V dropped 5 bases and J dropped 8; count of bases not matched to a gene: 7. The germline CDR1 and CDR2 sequences are SGHTA and FQGNSA. This CDR3 is 15 amino acids long. The data are from a study of T cell responses to AZD1222 COVID-19 vaccine. Overall study results and limits: At study baseline, merely several AZD1222 recipients were seropositive.

Produced via immunoSEQ multiplex PCR; TCRdb's table is partial and in-frame only. The sample lists 120,000 or so clones, over 75% occurring once. The chain joins TRBV7-2 to TRBJ2-1; the match to TRBD2 covers 12 bases. The sample consisted of peripheral blood, taken on day 0 of AZD1222 vaccination. The source is an adult in good health. The CDR3 here is CASSTRTSGKDEQFF. DNA for the CDR3: TGTGCCAGCAGCACGCGGACTAGCGGGAAAGATGAGCAGTTCTTC.